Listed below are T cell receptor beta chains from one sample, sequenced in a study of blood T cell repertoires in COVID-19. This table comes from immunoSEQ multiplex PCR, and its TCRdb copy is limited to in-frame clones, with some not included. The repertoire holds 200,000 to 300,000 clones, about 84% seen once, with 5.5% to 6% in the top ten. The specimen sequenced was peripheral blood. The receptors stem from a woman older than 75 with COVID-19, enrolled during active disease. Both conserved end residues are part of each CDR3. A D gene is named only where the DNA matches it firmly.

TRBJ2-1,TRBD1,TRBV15,CATSRDKGQLNEQFF,TGTGCCACCAGCAGAGATAAGGGACAGCTCAATGAGCAGTTCTTC
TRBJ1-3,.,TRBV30,CAWSVSSVGNTIYF,TGTGCCTGGAGTGTATCATCGGTCGGAAACACCATATATTTT
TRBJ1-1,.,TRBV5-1,CASRISPDTEAFF,TGCGCCAGCAGGATCAGTCCTGACACTGAAGCTTTCTTT
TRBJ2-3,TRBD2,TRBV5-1,CASSLPPGAGATDTQYF,TGCGCCAGCAGCTTACCTCCGGGAGCGGGGGCAACAGATACGCAGTATTTT
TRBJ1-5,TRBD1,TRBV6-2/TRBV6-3,CASSYSTGARTGVGQPQHF,TGTGCCAGCAGTTACTCGACTGGAGCAAGGACAGGGGTGGGACAGCCCCAGCATTTT
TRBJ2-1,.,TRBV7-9,CASSLGETPNNEQFF,TGTGCCAGCAGCTTAGGAGAGACTCCAAACAATGAGCAGTTCTTC
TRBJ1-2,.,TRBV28,CASSWPQGSNYGYTF,TGTGCCAGCAGTTGGCCCCAGGGGAGTAACTATGGCTACACCTTC
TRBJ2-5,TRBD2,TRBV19,CASSISLATQETQYF,TGTGCCAGTAGTATTTCACTAGCGACACAAGAGACCCAGTACTTC
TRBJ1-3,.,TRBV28,CGSRTGAGNTIYF,TGTGGGAGCCGCACGGGAGCTGGAAACACCATATATTTT
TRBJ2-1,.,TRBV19,CASSSSQGNEQFF,TGTGCCAGTAGTAGCTCCCAGGGCAATGAGCAGTTCTTC
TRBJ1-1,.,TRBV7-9,CASSFWGGENTEAFF,TGTGCCAGCAGCTTCTGGGGGGGCGAGAACACTGAAGCTTTCTTT
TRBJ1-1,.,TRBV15,CATSSGGLSEDTEAFF,TGTGCCACCAGCAGCGGGGGGCTTAGCGAAGACACTGAAGCTTTCTTT
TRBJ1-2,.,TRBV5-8,CASVREGARLYGYTF,TGTGCCAGCGTCCGAGAAGGGGCCCGTCTCTATGGCTACACCTTC
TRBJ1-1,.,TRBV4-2,CASSPDRKNTEAFF,TGTGCCAGCAGCCCCGACAGGAAGAACACTGAAGCTTTCTTT